This T cell receptor beta chain came from a study of memory CD4+ T cells and cytomegalovirus serostatus. Study-level findings and limits: Each of approximately 70 CMV-associated TCRbeta sequences occurred in one to five individuals. Repertoires predicted CMV serostatus with median bootstrapped AUC of about 0.95.

Per the study methods: Out-of-frame sequences were removed, leaving 2,204,828 distinct TCRbeta sequences. TCRdb keeps only in-frame clones here, not all; method: immunoSEQ multiplex PCR. V, J and clone size were drawn from that table, and D and trimming were deduced from the DNA. The table has around 45,000 clones, over 70% seen once. This clone was recorded a few times. The antigen remains unidentified. Germline CDR1 is SEHNR and CDR2 is FQNEAQ (reference sequence). This CDR3 contains 16 residues. V lost 2 bases, J lost 9 bases, and 17 bases lay in between. Single viable CD3+CD4+CD8-CD45RO+ cells were sorted as the memory CD4+ T cells. CD4+ T cells were isolated by positive magnetic selection.

The V gene is TRBV7-9, the J gene TRBJ1-6; the D is unclear. The TCR sequence derives from an adult in good health and CMV-seronegative. Specimen: memory CD4+ T cells from blood. This CDR3 reads CASSLSGQPHTSPLHF. In nucleotides, the CDR3 is TGTGCCAGCAGCTTATCCGGGCAGCCTCATACTTCACCCCTCCACTTT. Using reference TRBV7-9 and TRBJ1-6 for the parts outside the CDR3, the full variable domain is DTGVSQNPRHKITKRGQNVTFRCDPISEHNRLYWYRQTLGQGPEFLTYFQNEAQLEKSRLLSDRFSAERPKGSFSTLEIQRTEQGDSAMYLCASSLSGQPHTSPLHFGNGTRLTVT.